This T cell receptor (beta chain) emerged from a study of Ad26.COV2.S vaccination and SARS-CoV-2 variants. Method: immunoSEQ multiplex PCR; TCRdb's copy keeps in-frame clones and lacks some. This table has around 450,000 clones, 80% to 90% appearing once. The treatment here: 15 to 20 received Ad26.COV2.S at low or high dose, single or two shots; several received placebo; per-sample allocation not given. Specimen acquisition occurred on day 63 following the initial vaccine or placebo injection. Based in Boston, the donor was an adult of 18-55 years. The source of this sequence is a person aged 18-60 years who received the Ad26.COV2.S COVID-19 vaccine or a placebo. The sequencing here drew on peripheral blood, taken in a trial of Ad26.COV2.S vaccine versus placebo.

CDR3: CASGREGINYGYTF. CDR3 bases: TGTGCCAGCGGGAGGGAGGGGATTAACTATGGCTACACCTTC. This chain links TRBV9 with TRBJ1-2, with a possible D match to TRBD1 (5 bases). This CDR3 spans 14 amino acids. Germline CDR1 reads SGDLS; CDR2 reads YYNGEE. Between the trimmed V and J ends, which lost 7 bases and 1 base, there was a span of 14 bases. The entire variable domain, with the rest obtained from reference TRBV9 and TRBJ1-2, is as follows: DSGVTQTPKHLITATGQRVTLRCSPRSGDLSVYWYQQSLDQGLQFLIQYYNGEERAKGNILERFSAQQFPDLHSELNLSSLELGDSALYFCASGREGINYGYTFGSGTRLTVV.